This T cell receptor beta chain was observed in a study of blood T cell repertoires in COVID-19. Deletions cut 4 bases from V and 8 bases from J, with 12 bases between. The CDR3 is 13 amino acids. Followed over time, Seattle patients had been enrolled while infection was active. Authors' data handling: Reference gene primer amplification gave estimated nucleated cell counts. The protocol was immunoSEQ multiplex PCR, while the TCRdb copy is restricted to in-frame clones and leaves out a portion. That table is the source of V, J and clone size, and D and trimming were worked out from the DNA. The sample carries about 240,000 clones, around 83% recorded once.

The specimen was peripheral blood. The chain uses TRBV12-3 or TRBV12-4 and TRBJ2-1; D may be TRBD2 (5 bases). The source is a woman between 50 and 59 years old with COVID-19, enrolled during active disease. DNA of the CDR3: TGTGCCAGCAGTTCCATTAGCGTCCATGAGCAGTTCTTC. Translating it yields CASSSISVHEQFF.